The 5 T cell receptor beta chains below were found in one sample sequenced in a study of cytomegalovirus exposure and HLA in healthy donors. Only in-frame clones appear in the TCRdb table, and some are missing; sequencing was by immunoSEQ multiplex PCR. The data show some 330,000 clones, with more than 80% seen just once and around 0.84% held by the top ten. Sequencing was carried out using PBMCs. Source of these receptors: a woman aged 18-35 years in good health and CMV-seronegative.

The chain carries TRBV4-2 and TRBJ2-5; unclear D gene. V lost 5 bases, J lost 2 bases, and 9 bases lay in between. The V gene's germline CDR1 is LGHNA and CDR2 YNFKEQ. CDR3 size: 13 residues. Here the CDR3 reads CASSYSPQETQYF. The CDR3 coding sequence is TGTGCCAGCAGCTACAGCCCGCAAGAGACCCAGTACTTC.

The rearrangement joins TRBV9 to TRBJ2-7, with TRBD2 matching 10 bases. V shed 3 bases and J 7 bases; nucleotides not matched to a gene: 10. The CDR3 totals 15 residues. Looked up from germline, CDR1 is SGDLS and CDR2 is YYNGEE. CDR3 DNA: TGTGCCAGCAGCGAGACTAGCGGGCCAGCGGGGGAGCAGTACTTC. Its translation is CASSETSGPAGEQYF.

The chain links TRBV27 to TRBJ1-4; no definite D call. The V gene's germline CDR1 is MNHEY and CDR2 SMNVEV (reference sequence). This CDR3 has 15 residues. Deletions cut 5 bases from V and 8 bases from J, with 18 bases between. CDR3 amino acids: CASSLRHPRNEKLFF. As DNA, the CDR3 is TGTGCCAGCAGTCTTAGACACCCCAGGAACGAAAAACTGTTTTTT.

This clone is a singleton in its sample. The chain links TRBV6-6 to TRBJ2-7, with 7 bases aligning to TRBD1. The CDR3 loop spans 14 amino acids. V trimming: 5 bases; J trimming: 3 bases; junction bases outside the gene matches: 7. Germline CDR1 and CDR2: MNHNY and SVGAGI (reference sequence). CDR3 loop: CASSHRDSDYEQYF. DNA of the CDR3: TGTGCCAGCAGTCACCGGGACAGTGACTACGAGCAGTACTTC.

This rearrangement joins TRBV18 to TRBJ2-7; 9 nucleotides match TRBD1. J lost 1 base, V lost 3 bases, and 1 base had no gene match. Germline V gene sequence: CDR1 KGHSH, CDR2 LQKENI. This CDR3 has 14 amino acids. CDR3 region: CASSPDRGSYEQYF. CDR3 nucleotide sequence: TGTGCCAGCTCACCGGACAGGGGTTCCTACGAGCAGTACTTC.